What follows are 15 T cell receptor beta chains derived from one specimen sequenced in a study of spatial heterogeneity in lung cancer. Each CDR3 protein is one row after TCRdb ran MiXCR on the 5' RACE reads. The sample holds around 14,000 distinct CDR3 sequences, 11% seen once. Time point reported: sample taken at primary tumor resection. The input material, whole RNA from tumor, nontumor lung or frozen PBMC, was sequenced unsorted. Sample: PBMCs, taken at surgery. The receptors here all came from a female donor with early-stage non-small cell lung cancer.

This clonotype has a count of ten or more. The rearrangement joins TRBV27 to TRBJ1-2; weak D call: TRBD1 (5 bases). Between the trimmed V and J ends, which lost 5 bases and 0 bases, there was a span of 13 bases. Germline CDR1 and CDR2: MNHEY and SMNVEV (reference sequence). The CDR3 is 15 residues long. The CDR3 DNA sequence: TGTGCCAGCAGTCCCCCGGGGCTCCCTAACTATGGCTACACCTTC. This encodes CASSPPGLPNYGYTF.

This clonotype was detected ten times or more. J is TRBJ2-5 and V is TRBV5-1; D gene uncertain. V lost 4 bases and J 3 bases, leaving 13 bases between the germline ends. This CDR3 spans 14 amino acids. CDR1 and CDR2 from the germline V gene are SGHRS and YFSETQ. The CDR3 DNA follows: TGCGCCAGCAGCCCCCGCGGATCGGAAGAGACCCAGTACTTC. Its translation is CASSPRGSEETQYF.

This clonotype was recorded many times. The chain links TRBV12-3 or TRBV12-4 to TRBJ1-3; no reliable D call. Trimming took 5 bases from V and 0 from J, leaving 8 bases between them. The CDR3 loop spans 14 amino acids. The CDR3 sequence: CASSTGYSGNTIYF. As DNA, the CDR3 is TGTGCCAGCAGTACGGGGTACTCTGGAAACACCATATATTTT.

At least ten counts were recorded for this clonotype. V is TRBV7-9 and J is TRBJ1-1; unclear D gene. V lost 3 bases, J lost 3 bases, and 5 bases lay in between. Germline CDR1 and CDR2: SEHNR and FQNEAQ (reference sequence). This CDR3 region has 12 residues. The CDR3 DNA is TGTGCCAGCAGCTTGGGATACACTGAAGCTTTCTTT. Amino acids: CASSLGYTEAFF. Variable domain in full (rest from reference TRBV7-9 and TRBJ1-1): DTGVSQNPRHKITKRGQNVTFRCDPISEHNRLYWYRQTLGQGPEFLTYFQNEAQLEKSRLLSDRFSAERPKGSFSTLEIQRTEQGDSAMYLCASSLGYTEAFFGQGTRLTVV.

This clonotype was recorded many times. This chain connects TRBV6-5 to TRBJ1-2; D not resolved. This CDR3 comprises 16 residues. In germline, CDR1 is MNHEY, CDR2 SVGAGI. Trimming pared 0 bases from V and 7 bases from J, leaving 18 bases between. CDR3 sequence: CASSYSFAPSRGGYTF. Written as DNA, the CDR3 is TGTGCCAGCAGTTACTCGTTCGCGCCCTCGCGGGGTGGCTACACCTTC.

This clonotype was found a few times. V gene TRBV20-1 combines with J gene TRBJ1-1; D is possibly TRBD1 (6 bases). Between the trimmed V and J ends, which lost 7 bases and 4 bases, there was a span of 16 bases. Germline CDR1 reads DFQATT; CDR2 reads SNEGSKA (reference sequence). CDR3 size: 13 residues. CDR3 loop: CSGSTTGITEAFF. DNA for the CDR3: TGCAGTGGATCAACGACAGGAATCACTGAAGCTTTCTTT.

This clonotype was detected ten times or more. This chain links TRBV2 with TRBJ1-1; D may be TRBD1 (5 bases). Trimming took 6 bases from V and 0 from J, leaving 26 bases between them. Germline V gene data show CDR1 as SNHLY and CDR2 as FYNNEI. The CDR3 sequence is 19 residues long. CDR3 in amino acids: CASRKEKAAGPWVNTEAFF. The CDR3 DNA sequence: TGTGCCAGCAGGAAGGAGAAGGCCGCAGGGCCTTGGGTGAACACTGAAGCTTTCTTT.

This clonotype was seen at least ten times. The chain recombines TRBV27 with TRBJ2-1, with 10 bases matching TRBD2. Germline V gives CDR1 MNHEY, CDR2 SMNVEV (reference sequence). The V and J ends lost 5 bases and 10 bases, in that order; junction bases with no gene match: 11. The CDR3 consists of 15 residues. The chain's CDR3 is CASSPTSGAVIEQFF. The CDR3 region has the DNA TGTGCCAGCAGTCCAACTAGCGGGGCGGTTATCGAGCAGTTCTTC.

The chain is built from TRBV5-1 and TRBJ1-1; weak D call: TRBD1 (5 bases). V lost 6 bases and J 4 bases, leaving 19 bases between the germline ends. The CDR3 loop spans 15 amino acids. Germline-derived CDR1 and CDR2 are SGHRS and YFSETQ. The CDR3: CASTSLTGYTTEAFF. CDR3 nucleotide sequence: TGCGCCAGCACCTCCCTAACAGGTTATACCACTGAAGCTTTCTTT. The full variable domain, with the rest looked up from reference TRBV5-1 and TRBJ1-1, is KAGVTQTPRYLIKTRGQQVTLSCSPISGHRSVSWYQQTPGQGLQFLFEYFSETQRNKGNFPGRFSGRQFSNSRSEMNVSTLELGDSALYLCASTSLTGYTTEAFFGQGTRLTVV.

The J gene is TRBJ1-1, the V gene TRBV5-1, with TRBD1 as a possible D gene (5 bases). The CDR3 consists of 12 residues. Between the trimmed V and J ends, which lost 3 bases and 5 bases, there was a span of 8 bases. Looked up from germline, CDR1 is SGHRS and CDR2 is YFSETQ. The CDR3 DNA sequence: TGCGCCAGCAGCTCAGGGTATACTGAAGCTTTCTTT. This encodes CASSSGYTEAFF.

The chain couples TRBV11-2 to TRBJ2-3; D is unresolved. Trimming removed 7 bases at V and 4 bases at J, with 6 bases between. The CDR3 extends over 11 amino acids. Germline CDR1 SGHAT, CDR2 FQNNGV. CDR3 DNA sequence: TGTGCCAGCACTAACGCAGATACGCAGTATTTT. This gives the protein CASTNADTQYF.

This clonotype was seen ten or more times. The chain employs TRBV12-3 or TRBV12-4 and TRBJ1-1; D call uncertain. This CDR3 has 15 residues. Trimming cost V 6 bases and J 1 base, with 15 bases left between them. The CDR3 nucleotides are TGTGCCAGCAGCCTCGGGGATCGGGGGAACACTGAAGCTTTCTTT. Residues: CASSLGDRGNTEAFF.

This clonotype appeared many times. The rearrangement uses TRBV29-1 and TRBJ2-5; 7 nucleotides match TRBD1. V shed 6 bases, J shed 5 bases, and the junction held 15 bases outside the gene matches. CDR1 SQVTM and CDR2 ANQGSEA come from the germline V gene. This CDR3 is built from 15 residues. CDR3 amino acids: CSVGERGGQRETQYF. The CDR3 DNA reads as TGCAGCGTGGGTGAGAGAGGGGGACAGCGCGAGACCCAGTACTTC.

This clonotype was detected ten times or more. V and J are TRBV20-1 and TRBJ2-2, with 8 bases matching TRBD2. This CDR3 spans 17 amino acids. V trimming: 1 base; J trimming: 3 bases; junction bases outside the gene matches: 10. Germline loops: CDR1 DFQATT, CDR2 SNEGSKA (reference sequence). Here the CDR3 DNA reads TGCAGTGCTAGAGCAACTCGGACTAGCAAGGACACCGGGGAGCTGTTTTTT. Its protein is CSARATRTSKDTGELFF.

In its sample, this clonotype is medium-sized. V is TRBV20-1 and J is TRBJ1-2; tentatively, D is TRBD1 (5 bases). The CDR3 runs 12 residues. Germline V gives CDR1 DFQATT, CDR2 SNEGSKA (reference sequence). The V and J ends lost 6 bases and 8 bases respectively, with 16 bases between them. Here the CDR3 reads CSAVGTSGGYTF. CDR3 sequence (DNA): TGCAGTGCCGTAGGGACCAGCGGAGGCTACACCTTC.